One sample yielded the 16 T cell receptor beta chains listed below, sequenced in a study of shared clonotypes between healthy human individuals. TCRdb's copy holds only in-frame clones and misses some; the assay was immunoSEQ multiplex PCR. Of under 850,000 clones listed, 72% are singletons. The sequenced material came from memory CD4+ T cells sorted from blood. Subset denoted: CD45RA-negative fraction. The receptors here all came from a woman in her 30s in good health.

J is TRBJ2-1 and V is TRBV9; TRBD1 is a possible D gene (6 bases). This CDR3 has 14 residues. V dropped 4 bases and J dropped 6 bases, with 14 bases sitting between them. The germline gives CDR1 SGDLS, CDR2 YYNGEE. CDR3 in DNA: TGTGCCAGCAGCCCCCGGACGGACAGCAATGAGCAGTTCTTC. This codes for CASSPRTDSNEQFF.

The CDR3 is CASSLARTSGSLGPDTQYF. CDR3 nucleotide sequence: TGTGCCAGCAGCTTAGCGAGGACTAGCGGGAGCTTAGGCCCAGATACGCAGTATTTT. V usage is TRBV7-9 and J usage is TRBJ2-3; TRBD2 matches at 13 bases. The germline gives CDR1 SEHNR, CDR2 FQNEAQ (reference sequence). The CDR3 loop spans 19 amino acids. V shed 0 bases, J shed 4 bases, and the junction held 10 bases outside the gene matches.

The chain has TRBV29-1 and TRBJ2-5; TRBD1 might be the D (6 bases). Judging by the DNA end, TRBJ2-7 fits better; the J call may be wrong. The CDR3 extends over 12 amino acids. Germline V gene lookup returns CDR1 SQVTM and CDR2 ANQGSEA. CDR3: CSVAGQGFEQYF. The CDR3 DNA sequence: TGCAGCGTTGCTGGGCAGGGGTTCGAGCAGTACTTC.

This chain links TRBV4-1 with TRBJ2-6, with TRBD1 matching 10 bases. The CDR3 length is 18 residues. Germline V gene sequence: CDR1 MGHRA, CDR2 YSYEKL. Losses at the gene ends were 2 bases for V and 0 bases for J; bases not matched to a gene: 4. The CDR3 loop reads CASSQQGTGASGANVLTF. Here the CDR3 DNA reads TGCGCCAGCAGCCAACAAGGGACAGGGGCCTCTGGGGCCAACGTCCTGACTTTC.

This chain uses TRBV5-6 with TRBJ2-1, with D uncertain. V lost 0 bases to trimming and J lost 4 bases, with 11 bases between them. CDR1 and CDR2 from the germline V gene are SGHDT and YYEEEE. The CDR3 spans 15 residues. CDR3 residues: CASSLEGVGYNEQFF. Written as DNA, the CDR3 is TGTGCCAGCAGCTTGGAGGGCGTCGGGTACAATGAGCAGTTCTTC.

The chain joins TRBV14 to TRBJ2-1; D gene uncertain. The CDR3 loop spans 13 amino acids. V was cut by 2 bases and J by 3 bases, with 5 bases left in between. Germline V gene data show CDR1 as SGHDN and CDR2 as FVKESK. The DNA of the CDR3 is TGTGCCAGCAGCCAAATCTACTACAATGAGCAGTTCTTC. The encoded protein is CASSQIYYNEQFF.

The chain employs TRBV5-1 and TRBJ2-1; 14 bases map to TRBD2. This CDR3 region has 15 residues. CDR1 is SGHRS and CDR2 is YFSETQ in the germline V gene. J was trimmed by 8 bases and V by 5 bases; bases with no gene match: 6. CDR3 residues: CASRDGTSGSYEQFF. The CDR3 bases are TGCGCCAGCAGAGATGGGACTAGCGGGAGCTATGAGCAGTTCTTC.

The chain has TRBV18 and TRBJ1-1; D gene ambiguous. The V end lost 4 bases, the J end lost 0 bases, and 15 bases lay between the germline ends. CDR1 is KGHSH and CDR2 is LQKENI in the germline V gene. The CDR3 has 16 amino acids. The CDR3 coding sequence is TGTGCCAGCTCACACAGCCTCTTTTTTATGAACACTGAAGCTTTCTTT. Its protein product is CASSHSLFFMNTEAFF.

The chain couples TRBV4-1 to TRBJ2-1; 8 nucleotides align to TRBD2. CDR3 length equals 17 residues. Trimming at V came to 4 bases and at J to 1 base, leaving 9 bases not matched to a gene. CDR1 and CDR2 (germline): MGHRA, YSYEKL. The DNA for the CDR3 is TGCGCCAGCAGCCGAGCGGGACTAGTGATGTCCTACAATGAGCAGTTCTTC. Protein product: CASSRAGLVMSYNEQFF.

The genes are TRBV7-3 and TRBJ2-7; 10 bases align to TRBD2. Losses at the gene ends were 3 bases for V and 0 bases for J; bases not matched to a gene: 2. The CDR3 is 15 residues long. Looked up from germline, CDR1 is SGHTA and CDR2 is FQGTGA. The CDR3 bases are TGTGCCAGCAGCTTTCGGACTAGCGGCTCCTACGAGCAGTACTTC. Protein product: CASSFRTSGSYEQYF.

For this clone: Other DNA sequences of this sample code for an identical CDR3. This chain joins TRBV18 and TRBJ2-6, with 7 bases aligning to TRBD1. Germline V gene lookup returns CDR1 KGHSH and CDR2 LQKENI. This CDR3 contains 15 residues. Trimming took 6 bases from V and 0 from J; bases not matched to a gene: 2. DNA of the CDR3: TGTGCCAGCTCTACAGGGGACTCTGGGGCCAACGTCCTGACTTTC. It specifies CASSTGDSGANVLTF.

V usage is TRBV25-1 and J usage is TRBJ2-7; TRBD1 matches 7 bases. The CDR3 is made up of 13 amino acids. CDR1 and CDR2 (germline): MGHDK, SYGVNS. With V trimmed by 7 bases and J by 0 bases, 3 bases remained unmatched. In nucleotides, the CDR3 is TGTGCCAGCACGGGACAGTACTCCTACGAGCAGTACTTC. Its translation: CASTGQYSYEQYF.

This chain joins TRBV4-1 and TRBJ2-5, with D perhaps matching TRBD2 (6 bases). V was clipped by 3 bases and J by 1 base, with 12 bases between them. The CDR3 has 15 residues. Germline-derived CDR1 and CDR2 are MGHRA and YSYEKL. The CDR3 region has the DNA TGCGCCAGCAGCCAGGCGGGACCGCTCCAAGAGACCCAGTACTTC. Translation gives CASSQAGPLQETQYF.

V and J are TRBV11-2 and TRBJ2-7; no clear D gene. The CDR3 has 14 amino acids. Trimming stripped 6 bases from V and 5 bases from J, with 17 bases between. CDR1 is SGHAT and CDR2 is FQNNGV in the germline V gene. The CDR3 is CASRKIMGYHEQYF. In DNA form, the CDR3 reads TGTGCCAGCAGGAAGATAATGGGGTACCACGAGCAGTACTTC. Looking up the rest from reference TRBV11-2 and TRBJ2-7 gives the full variable domain: EAGVAQSPRYKIIEKRQSVAFWCNPISGHATLYWYQQILGQGPKLLIQFQNNGVVDDSQLPKDRFSAERLKGVDSTLKIQPAKLEDSAVYLCASRKIMGYHEQYFGPGTRLTVT.

The chain couples TRBV18 to TRBJ2-3; D uncertain. The CDR3 covers 15 residues. V was clipped by 2 bases and J by 2 bases, with 11 bases between them. Germline CDR1 KGHSH, CDR2 LQKENI. This CDR3 reads CASSPLMAFTDTQYF. In DNA, the CDR3 is TGTGCCAGCTCACCATTAATGGCATTCACAGATACGCAGTATTTT.

This clone has just a few counts. V gene TRBV27 combines with J gene TRBJ2-5, with 10 bases identical to TRBD1. CDR3 size: 15 residues. Germline values: CDR1 MNHEY, CDR2 SMNVEV (reference sequence). V lost 6 bases and J lost 7; bases outside the gene matches: 11. Written as DNA, the CDR3 is TGTGCCAGCAGCTCCCGGACAGGGGGTCATCGGACCCAGTACTTC. Its translation: CASSSRTGGHRTQYF.